This T cell receptor (beta chain) was documented in a study of T cells in Graves' hyperthyroidism and ophthalmopathy (dated by TCRdb to 2018 to 2020). Background for the entire study: Peripheral blood samples were taken at the time of initial diagnosis, prior to any treatment. An independent validation cohort of around 20 hyperthyroidism patients and more than 15 patients who later progressed to ophthalmopathy tested prospective prediction of ophthalmopathy. The roughly 90 discovery patients were divided at random into training and test sets in a 7:3 ratio. To identify distinguishing TCR V-J signatures, a discovery cohort of around 100 patients was used, comprising 40 to 45 with Graves' ophthalmopathy and 57 with stable Graves' hyperthyroidism. In several Graves' hyperthyroidism patients, the study also compared T-cell repertoires from thyroid tissue with T-cell repertoires from blood. According to the paper, TCR Vbeta CDR3 sequencing was carried out on 135 peripheral blood samples, which came from approximately 43 ophthalmopathy, fewer than 80 hyperthyroidism and approximately 17 progressor patients. After blood sampling, hyperthyroidism patients were treated with methimazole at a starting dose of 30 mg daily, and ophthalmopathy patients were treated with high-dose intravenous methylprednisolone. What the work shows at the level of the full study, not this receptor alone: A 13 V-J signature model separated ophthalmopathy from stable hyperthyroidism, with 87.88% sensitivity and approximately 81% specificity in cross-validation and 80%/75% in testing. Sample size was not statistically predetermined, and investigators were not blinded to group allocation. In validation, the model predicted progression to ophthalmopathy a median of 6.5 months before onset, with 70% to 71% sensitivity and roughly 79% specificity. Most expanded thyroid clonotypes (frequency above 0.001) were also detected in blood, a finding suggesting that blood repertoires may reflect thyroid immune responses.

With regard to this clonotype: This clone's antigen is unknown. Within one base of it there is no much larger clone, and no base qualities were kept.

CDR1 and CDR2 are read off the germline V gene as MGHRA and YSYEKL. V was cut back by 3 bases and J by 3 bases, leaving a gap of 11 bases between them. The CDR3 has 14 amino acids, counting the end cysteine and phenylalanine. Left in the record is the CDR3 DNA by itself, 42 bases read in frame from the first base. Amplification of TCR beta CDR3 regions was carried out from RNA transcripts. For the first round of RT-PCR on the TCR CDR3, the HTBI primer set was used together with the Qiagen OneStep RT-PCR kit. Libraries were constructed in a second round of multiplex PCR, after which size selection and purification were carried out. Sequencing of the libraries was done on an Illumina HiSeq2000 using paired-end 100 bp reads. The original methods were these. Raw data were processed with SOAPnuke, discarding reads with adapters, uncalled bases, mean Phred below 15, or no exact constant-primer or identifier match. COPE v1.2.5 was used to merge the high-quality paired reads, and each unique nucleotide sequence was defined as a clonotype. Clonotypes were aligned to IMGT TRBV, TRBD and TRBJ reference segments using MiTCR v1.1. The analysis was restricted to V-J combinations with a frequency above 0.0001, which together covered about 99% of the repertoires. The TCS score was defined as the ratio of F50 (clonal expansion) to E x V (chaos), calculated using BLOSUM62-based TCRdist between CDR3 peptides within each V-J. Welch's t-statistics and random forest reduced around 550 V-J features to fewer than 15, which were used in a naive Bayes classifier (R e1071). TCRdb trimmed the raw reads at Q25, called clones with MiXCR and kept productive beta chains. Entries are consolidated by CDR3 protein sequence, retaining the most common genes and DNA. Clone size and V and J calls follow TCRdb, not the original study. Within this sample are about 360,000 distinct CDR3 sequences, with 13% of them counted one time only. The top ten constitute 9.2% of the sample.

Graves' hyperthyroidism was defined as stable when no progression to ophthalmopathy occurred over 18 months of follow-up. Hyperthyroidism patients were aged 18 to 65 years and newly diagnosed, with disease duration of less than 2 months. Patients with uncontrolled infections, other autoimmune diseases, pregnancy or lactation were excluded. Diagnoses were based on clinical symptoms, serum thyroxine and TRAb, thyroid ultrasound and orbital computed tomography. Ficoll-Paque density gradient centrifugation was used to isolate PBMCs from approximately 10 ml of fresh peripheral blood. Total RNA was extracted using Trizol reagent, and RNA quality was assessed on an Agilent 2100 Bioanalyzer.

The V and J segments used are TRBV4-1 and TRBJ1-2, and possibly TRBD1, on 5 matching bases. The source of this sequence is a woman aged 18 to 35 with Graves' hyperthyroidism. Sample: blood. The DNA sequence is TGCGCCAGCAGCCACCTGGGGGGGGACTATGGCTACACCTTC. This codes for CASSHLGGDYGYTF.